The clone carrying this T cell receptor beta chain has a handful of counts. What it binds is not known. Treatment reported: skin biopsy from PPD injection site in Mantoux-positive individual. A UMI-containing oligonucleotide was joined by 3' ligation to the TCR cDNA template. Tuberculin skin test biopsies were taken where PPD was injected in Mantoux-positive people. Amplification of ligated cDNA took four PCR rounds with SP2 and nested alpha and beta constant primers. Via MiXCR, TCRdb re-called the UMI-ligation and nested PCR reads, giving one row per CDR3 protein. Of tens of thousands of distinct CDR3 sequences listed, around 10% are singletons. This entry belongs to a study of naive and memory T cell subsets. Study-level points and caveats: Both skin biopsy types reportedly yielded TCRs, tuberculin sites far more.

The CDR3 is 11 residues long. V lost 3 bases, J lost 10 bases, and 13 bases lay in between. Looked up from germline, CDR1 is DFQATT and CDR2 is SNEGSKA (reference sequence). Sequenced material: skin, taken from a tuberculin skin test site. The sequence came from an adult in good health. The J gene is TRBJ2-7, the V gene TRBV20-1; tentative D call: TRBD1 (6 bases). CDR3 in amino acids: CSARSGQSQYF. The CDR3 coding sequence is TGCAGTGCTAGGTCCGGACAGAGCCAGTACTTC.